This T cell receptor (beta chain) was sequenced in a study of T cells in Graves' hyperthyroidism and ophthalmopathy. Study information: Before any treatment, at initial diagnosis, peripheral blood was collected.

This clonotype was counted between two and nine times. No antigen is known for it. Researchers took RNA transcripts and amplified the TCR beta CDR3 regions from them. First-round RT-PCR of the TCR CDR3 relied on the HTBI primer set. TCRdb reprocessed the multiplex PCR reads via MiXCR and lists one record per CDR3 protein. This table has some 600,000 distinct CDR3 sequences, approximately 15% appearing once. Notes on the study in general: Among thyroid clonotypes expanded above 0.001, most also appeared in blood. Ophthalmopathy prediction by the model preceded onset by a median about 6.5 months.

This CDR3 has 17 residues. J lost 0 bases, V lost 6 bases, and 10 bases had no gene match. The germline CDR1 and CDR2 sequences are LNHDA and SQIVND (reference sequence). Sequenced sample: blood. The receptor's source is a woman in her twenties or thirties with Graves' hyperthyroidism that later progressed to Graves' ophthalmopathy. The genes are TRBV19 and TRBJ2-1; TRBD2 matches at 8 bases. CDR3 residues: CASRRGASGNSYNEQFF. In DNA, the CDR3 is TGTGCCAGTAGGCGGGGGGCTAGCGGAAACTCCTACAATGAGCAGTTCTTC.